This entry lists 15 T cell receptor beta chains sequenced from one sample in a study of OX40 agonist ivuxolimab in advanced cancers. Repertoires were generated with immunoSEQ multiplex PCR, while TCRdb's copy carries only in-frame clones and drops some. Found here are about 68,000 clones, about 83% of them singletons; the top ten hold 0.6% to 0.85%. Source: CD4+ or CD8+ T cells sorted from blood, taken in a trial of the OX40 agonist ivuxolimab. These receptors all stem from an adult with an advanced solid tumor such as melanoma, head and neck, liver or kidney cancer.

This clone was found once. This chain links TRBV5-1 with TRBJ2-3, with 10 bases identical to TRBD2. Trimming at V came to 4 bases and at J to 5 bases, leaving 4 bases not matched to a gene. The CDR3 has 14 amino acids. Per germline, CDR1 SGHRS and CDR2 YFSETQ. CDR3: CASSPGTSEDTQYF. Written as DNA, the CDR3 is TGCGCCAGCAGCCCGGGGACTAGCGAAGATACGCAGTATTTT.

This chain uses TRBV10-3 with TRBJ2-7; 9 bases fit TRBD1. This CDR3 comprises 15 residues. The V gene end was trimmed by 3 bases and the J gene end by 3 bases; junction bases not matched to a gene: 6. Germline V gene data show CDR1 as ENHRY and CDR2 as SYGVKD. Written as DNA, the CDR3 is TGTGCCATCAGTGAATTCGACAGGGGGGTCTACGAGCAGTACTTC. Its translation: CAISEFDRGVYEQYF.

V is TRBV2 and J is TRBJ2-5; 10 bases fit TRBD2. The V and J ends lost 7 bases and 4 bases, in that order; junction bases with no gene match: 9. CDR3 length: 15 residues. Looked up from germline, CDR1 is SNHLY and CDR2 is FYNNEI. The CDR3 bases are TGTGCCAGCACCTTAGCGGGGGGAAGTCGAGAGACCCAGTACTTC. Translated: CASTLAGGSRETQYF.

The rearrangement links TRBV18 to TRBJ2-5; D is ambiguous. Germline CDR1 KGHSH, CDR2 LQKENI. The CDR3 covers 13 residues. Between the trimmed V and J ends, which lost 3 bases and 4 bases, there was a span of 9 bases. The CDR3 bases are TGTGCCAGCTCACCCTTAGAGCGAGAGACCCAGTACTTC. Translated, it gives CASSPLERETQYF.

The chain combines TRBV7-8 with TRBJ1-6, with D uncertain. Looked up from germline, CDR1 is SGHVS and CDR2 is FQNEAQ. The V end was cut by 1 base, the J end by 7 bases, with 14 bases between. The CDR3 length is 16 residues. Written as DNA, the CDR3 is TGTGCCAGCAGCTTAGAATTTCGTGGTCTGAATTCACCCCTCCACTTT. Its protein is CASSLEFRGLNSPLHF.

Only one count was recorded for this clone. This chain's CDR3 is CASSPGAQQNTEAFF. CDR3 nucleotide sequence: TGCGCCAGCAGCCCGGGGGCTCAGCAGAACACTGAAGCTTTCTTT. The chain recombines TRBV4-1 with TRBJ1-1, with D possibly TRBD1 on 6 matching bases. The CDR3 consists of 15 residues. From germline, CDR1 is MGHRA and CDR2 YSYEKL. Trimming removed 4 bases at V and 1 base at J, with 13 bases between.

This rearrangement joins TRBV5-1 to TRBJ2-5; maybe TRBD2 (5 bases). In germline, CDR1 is SGHRS, CDR2 YFSETQ. The CDR3 is 15 amino acids. Trimming removed 0 bases from V and 5 bases from J, with 14 bases in between. The CDR3, as DNA: TGCGCCAGCAGCTTGGCCTTGACTAACGGGGAGACCCAGTACTTC. This gives the protein CASSLALTNGETQYF.

V and J are TRBV9 and TRBJ2-3; D might be TRBD2 (7 bases). With 1 base removed from V and 2 bases from J, the gap between germline ends came to 17 bases. Germline loops: CDR1 SGDLS, CDR2 YYNGEE. The CDR3 has 17 amino acids. CDR3 bases: TGTGCCAGCAGCGTACTAATGGGGGGGGCCCACACAGATACGCAGTATTTT. This translates into CASSVLMGGAHTDTQYF.

The chain employs TRBV2 and TRBJ1-4; 7 bases line up with TRBD1. The germline V gene encodes CDR1 SNHLY and CDR2 FYNNEI. There are 19 residues in the CDR3. The V and J ends lost 7 bases and 7 bases, in that order; junction bases with no gene match: 24. As DNA, the CDR3 is TGTGCCAGCATGCGAAACCGGGACAGCTCTCAATCCGGGGGTGAAAAACTGTTTTTT. Protein sequence: CASMRNRDSSQSGGEKLFF.

The CDR3 region is CASSWDGGAGETQYF. The CDR3, as DNA: TGTGCCAGCAGTTGGGACGGGGGGGCCGGAGAGACCCAGTACTTC. The rearrangement links TRBV27 to TRBJ2-5, with 8 bases that match TRBD2. With 4 bases clipped from V and 4 bases from J, the junction kept 8 bases outside the gene matches. CDR3 size: 15 residues. Germline CDR1 and CDR2: MNHEY and SMNVEV (reference sequence).

The chain links TRBV19 to TRBJ1-2; possible D gene TRBD1, 6 bases. Trimming took 0 bases from V and 4 from J, leaving 9 bases between them. Germline lookup yields CDR1 LNHDA and CDR2 SQIVND (reference sequence). This CDR3 spans 14 amino acids. The CDR3 region is CASSIETGIYGYTF. CDR3 coding DNA: TGTGCCAGTAGTATAGAAACAGGGATCTATGGCTACACCTTC.

This clone was seen once. The chain joins TRBV4-3 to TRBJ1-3, with D hard to call. Germline V gene sequence: CDR1 LGHNA, CDR2 YSLEER. The CDR3 has 16 amino acids. Deletions cut 0 bases from V and 0 bases from J, with 9 bases between. The CDR3 is CASSQDYTYSGNTIYF. The CDR3 DNA follows: TGCGCCAGCAGCCAAGATTACACCTACTCTGGAAACACCATATATTTT.

CDR3 sequence (DNA): TGCGCCAGCAGCCTGACAGCGAACACCGGGGAGCTGTTTTTT. This codes for CASSLTANTGELFF. The gene calls are TRBV5-1 and TRBJ2-2; TRBD1 might be the D (5 bases). The CDR3 has 14 amino acids. CDR1 is SGHRS and CDR2 is YFSETQ in the germline V gene. The V end lost 4 bases, the J end lost 0 bases, and 7 bases lay between the germline ends.

This clone was counted a few times. This chain joins TRBV6-6 and TRBJ1-5; D gene ambiguous. The germline V gene has CDR1 MNHNY and CDR2 SVGAGI (reference sequence). The CDR3 is made up of 14 amino acids. Trimming pared 6 bases from V and 0 bases from J, leaving 9 bases between. CDR3 protein: CASRRGSSNQPQHF. The CDR3 nucleotides are TGTGCCAGCAGAAGAGGCAGTAGCAATCAGCCCCAGCATTTT.

J is TRBJ2-7 and V is TRBV2; D could derive from TRBD1 or TRBD2 (5 bases each). V lost 6 bases to trimming and J lost 7 bases, with 16 bases between them. The CDR3 has 13 residues. The V gene's germline CDR1 is SNHLY and CDR2 FYNNEI. This chain's CDR3 is CASSRGESREQYF. In nucleotides, the CDR3 is TGTGCCAGCAGCCGAGGGGAGTCGAGGGAGCAGTACTTC.